This TCR beta chain was captured by sequencing in a study of T cells in localized non-small cell lung cancer (dated by TCRdb to between 2020 and 2021). For the study in its entirety: Comparing tumors with uninvolved tumor-adjacent lungs, the study looked at the T cell repertoires of 200 to 250 patients with early-stage NSCLC. The cohort consisted of around 250 treatment-naive NSCLC patients whose localized lung tumors had been resected. The mean age of the NSCLC patients was about 70 years, with roughly 120 men and approximately 100 women. The paper's findings and limits, for the study overall: Because the study design was exploratory, TCR variables were selected using unadjusted p-values without false-discovery rate correction. Higher T cell density in blood was associated with longer overall survival, whereas higher clonality in adjacent lung was associated with shorter survival. Uninvolved tumor-adjacent lung showed the highest T cell clonality, higher than tumor, which suggests more focused antigenic responses in the uninvolved tumor-adjacent lung. Because multi-region tumor sequencing was not done, intratumor heterogeneity could not be ruled out. A median of about 55 of the top 100 tumor clones were detected in paired uninvolved adjacent lung, and approximately 28 of these tumor clones were also found among the top 100 clones of the paired uninvolved adjacent lung.

Relative to germline, V is 5 bases shorter and J is 7 bases shorter, with 8 bases between their ends. The germline V gene (reference sequence) sets CDR1 to PRHDT and CDR2 to FYEKMQ. Including the terminal cysteine and phenylalanine, the CDR3 comprises 11 residues. Solely the CDR3 DNA is kept, with 33 bases framed from the first base. At diagnosis, tumor, uninvolved tumor-adjacent lung and peripheral blood were collected and then preserved as a mix of FFPE and fresh-frozen material. For TCR repertoire profiling, the blood samples were analyzed as peripheral blood mononuclear cells. This clone was detected only a few times. It lacks a known antigen. No qualities accompany the bases; no much larger clone lies one base away. The immunoSEQ Assay was used to sequence TCR beta CDR3 regions from DNA. The paper's data handling went like this. T cell density was computed as TCR beta template counts normalized to usable DNA estimated by amplifying housekeeping genes. Richness was estimated using the preseqR package, with extrapolation to 400,000 templates for PBMC samples and to 120,000 templates for tissue samples. Clonality was calculated as one minus Pielou's evenness. Tissue-enriched TCRs were identified by differential abundance testing using productive amino-acid clonotypes, minimum total count 5 and alpha 0.1. The Jaccard Index and the Morisita Overlap Index were used to measure how much the repertoires overlapped between compartments. GLIPH grouped TCR beta CDR3s together with public tetramer-defined viral CDR3s, and a viral motif had to include at least three viral sequences and show V-gene enrichment. TCRdb took this table from immuneACCESS and kept in-frame rearrangements with V and J called. Such tables lack part of the clones; where checked against another copy, unresolved V genes explain under half of the gap, and the rest is unexplained. The V and J calls and the clone size are those of that table, but D and trimming were determined from the DNA. The sample table lists 8,500 to 13,000 clones, around 84% of them with a count of one. The top ten constitute roughly 8.6% of the sample.

Material: peripheral blood, obtained before any cancer treatment. This TCR was sampled from a male donor aged 60 or over with stage III lung adenocarcinoma. The chain is made from TRBV13 and TRBJ1-1, with the D gene not confidently named. The CDR3 here reads CASSVVNEAFF. At the DNA level, the sequence is TGTGCCAGCAGCGTAGTAAATGAAGCTTTCTTT. Here the CDR3 is joined to the reference TRBV13 and TRBJ1-1 genes, and the full variable domain is: AAGVIQSPRHLIKEKRETATLKCYPIPRHDTVYWYQQGPGQDPQFLISFYEKMQSDKGSIPDRFSAQQFSDYHSELNMSSLELGDSALYFCASSVVNEAFFGQGTRLTVV.